One sample yielded the 30 T cell receptor beta chains listed below, sequenced in a study of shared T cell receptors in the human thymus. Profiling relied on immunoSEQ multiplex PCR, and the TCRdb table lists in-frame clones only, not all of them. The repertoire holds about 660,000 clones, with roughly 86% as singletons. These data were also filed under a second study, of human thymus T cells.

The sample taken for sequencing was thymocytes. The source of these receptors is a boy less than two years old with a congenital heart defect.

The V and J genes are TRBV14 and TRBJ1-4; 7 bases align to TRBD1. The germline V gene encodes CDR1 SGHDN and CDR2 FVKESK. V trimming: 2 bases; J trimming: 3 bases; junction bases outside the gene matches: 0. This CDR3 is built from 14 residues. The CDR3 protein is CASSQQGANEKLFF. CDR3 sequence (DNA): TGTGCCAGCAGCCAACAGGGGGCTAATGAAAAACTGTTTTTT.

Note on this clone: One junction end does not reproduce the germline sequence, and a read error may be involved. CDR3 in DNA: TGTGCTAGCAGCTTACCAGGTCTCTCTGGAAACACCATATATTTT. Its translation: CASSLPGLSGNTIYF. The V call is TRBV7-7, the J call TRBJ1-3; D is unclear. The CDR3 is made up of 15 amino acids. Per the germline V gene, CDR1 is SSHAT and CDR2 is FNYEAQ (reference sequence).

This clone has more than one count but fewer than ten. The CDR3 loop reads CASSLGRASGGAGQFF. The CDR3 DNA reads as TGTGCCAGCAGCTTGGGTAGAGCTAGCGGGGGGGCAGGTCAGTTCTTC. This rearrangement joins TRBV5-4 to TRBJ2-1; 12 bases align to TRBD2. Looked up from germline, CDR1 is SGHNT and CDR2 is YYREEE (reference sequence). The length of the CDR3 is 16 residues. V lost 0 bases and J lost 13; bases outside the gene matches: 11.

This clone has more than one count but fewer than ten. This chain links TRBV19 with TRBJ1-5; TRBD1 aligns across 7 bases. This CDR3 contains 15 residues. V dropped 4 bases and J dropped 4; count of bases not matched to a gene: 7. Germline loops: CDR1 LNHDA, CDR2 SQIVND (reference sequence). The CDR3 is CASSSRTGRNQPQHF. CDR3 in DNA: TGTGCCAGTAGTAGCAGGACAGGTAGGAATCAGCCCCAGCATTTT.

This clone was found a few times. The chain couples TRBV6-5 to TRBJ2-3, with 10 bases fitting TRBD1. The CDR3 is 16 amino acids. V was pared by 4 bases and J by 4 bases, with 8 bases of the junction left unmatched. CDR1 and CDR2 (germline): MNHEY, SVGAGI. The CDR3 here is CASSSDRGANADTQYF. The CDR3 nucleotides read TGTGCCAGCAGTTCGGACAGGGGGGCGAATGCAGATACGCAGTATTTT.

The CDR3: CATSMGGSGANVLTF. CDR3 bases: TGTGCCACGTCTATGGGGGGCTCTGGGGCCAACGTCCTGACTTTC. The V and J genes are TRBV10-3 and TRBJ2-6; D is possibly TRBD2 (6 bases). Trimming removed 10 bases from V and 0 bases from J, with 13 bases in between. Germline assignment: CDR1 ENHRY and CDR2 SYGVKD. The CDR3 covers 15 residues.

The chain recombines TRBV29-1 with TRBJ2-5, with TRBD1 matching over 8 bases. Losses at the gene ends were 3 bases for V and 5 bases for J; bases not matched to a gene: 8. CDR1 SQVTM and CDR2 ANQGSEA come from the germline V gene. The CDR3 contains 14 residues. The CDR3: CSVDRGQRWETQYF. CDR3 in DNA: TGCAGCGTTGACAGGGGGCAAAGGTGGGAGACCCAGTACTTC.

V is TRBV27 and J is TRBJ2-3; 8 bases agree with TRBD1. The CDR3 has 15 amino acids. The V and J ends lost 5 bases and 4 bases, in that order; junction bases with no gene match: 8. The germline CDR1 and CDR2 sequences are MNHEY and SMNVEV (reference sequence). This chain's CDR3 is CASSPRTGPSDTQYF. The CDR3 DNA follows: TGTGCCAGCAGTCCCCGGACAGGGCCCTCAGATACGCAGTATTTT.

The chain is built from TRBV5-5 and TRBJ2-7; TRBD1 agrees at 10 bases. The CDR3 is made up of 15 amino acids. Germline CDR1 and CDR2: SGHKS and YYEKEE (reference sequence). V lost 4 bases to trimming and J lost 7 bases; unmatched junction nucleotides: 11. This CDR3 reads CASSPQTGGAGEQYF. In DNA form, the CDR3 reads TGTGCCAGCAGCCCACAGACAGGGGGCGCAGGGGAGCAGTACTTC.

The chain employs TRBV6-4 and TRBJ2-1, with 9 bases lining up with TRBD2. The V gene's germline CDR1 is MRHNA and CDR2 SNTAGT. This CDR3 is 13 amino acids long. The ends lost 7 bases at V and 5 bases at J; junction bases unmatched: 3. Here the CDR3 reads CASKSSGDNEQFF. The DNA for the CDR3 is TGTGCCAGCAAGTCTAGCGGGGACAATGAGCAGTTCTTC.

The genes are TRBV5-6 and TRBJ2-3, with 7 bases fitting TRBD1. The germline gives CDR1 SGHDT, CDR2 YYEEEE. The CDR3 has 17 amino acids. Trimming took 3 bases from V and 0 from J; bases not matched to a gene: 10. The CDR3 protein is CASSCVERGQSTDTQYF. The CDR3 DNA reads TGTGCCAGCAGCTGTGTGGAAAGGGGGCAGAGCACAGATACGCAGTATTTT. Filled out from reference TRBV5-6 and TRBJ2-3, the complete variable domain reads DAGVTQSPTHLIKTRGQQVTLRCSPKSGHDTVSWYQQALGQGPQFIFQYYEEEERQRGNFPDRFSGHQFPNYSSELNVNALLLGDSALYLCASSCVERGQSTDTQYFGPGTRLTVL.

V usage is TRBV6-6 and J usage is TRBJ1-4, with D tentatively TRBD1 (6 bases). The V and J ends lost 10 bases and 13 bases respectively, with 22 bases between them. Germline loops: CDR1 MNHNY, CDR2 SVGAGI (reference sequence). This CDR3 spans 13 amino acids. The CDR3 DNA follows: TGTGCCACCGACAAGGTCAGGGGTCAAAGACTGTTTTTT. This gives the protein CATDKVRGQRLFF.

A single count supports this clone. The V call is TRBV30, the J call TRBJ2-3, with 13 bases that match TRBD2. Germline assignment: CDR1 GTSNPN and CDR2 SVGIG (reference sequence). The CDR3 has 21 amino acids. Unmatched junction bases numbered 19, after V lost 4 bases and J lost 0 bases. The DNA for the CDR3 is TGTGCCTGGAACGAAGGACTAGCGGGAGCAATGATCGTCTTAAGCACAGATACGCAGTATTTT. Translation: CAWNEGLAGAMIVLSTDTQYF.

The V gene is TRBV28, the J gene TRBJ1-2; 9 bases align to TRBD1. This CDR3 has 15 residues. Losses at the gene ends were 6 bases for V and 6 bases for J; bases not matched to a gene: 11. CDR1 is MDHEN, CDR2 SYDVKM, per germline. In nucleotides, the CDR3 is TGTGCCAGCAGAATCCCTACCGGGACAGGGCATGGCTACACCTTC. As protein: CASRIPTGTGHGYTF.

This clone showed up just a few times. The chain links TRBV28 to TRBJ2-7, with 8 positions matching TRBD1. V lost 3 bases, J lost 5 bases, and 6 bases stayed unmatched. The CDR3 loop spans 14 amino acids. CDR1 and CDR2 from the germline V gene are MDHEN and SYDVKM. DNA of the CDR3: TGTGCCAGCAGTTTGGCCCAGGGGGCCGACGAGCAGTACTTC. Protein sequence: CASSLAQGADEQYF.

The chain couples TRBV6-5 to TRBJ2-1, with 9 bases that match TRBD2. CDR3 length equals 15 residues. Germline CDR1 and CDR2: MNHEY and SVGAGI. Trimming took 4 bases from V and 8 from J; bases not matched to a gene: 9. The CDR3 reads CASSLREGLVDEQFF. The CDR3 nucleotides are TGTGCCAGCAGTTTGCGGGAGGGCCTAGTGGATGAGCAGTTCTTC.

This clone has just one count. The gene calls are TRBV7-9 and TRBJ2-2, with D perhaps TRBD2 (6 bases). This CDR3 has 18 amino acids. The V gene's germline CDR1 is SEHNR and CDR2 FQNEAQ (reference sequence). V was clipped by 1 base and J by 0 bases, with 15 bases between them. CDR3 sequence reads: CASSLGVSGTSNTGELFF. The CDR3 region has the DNA TGTGCCAGCAGCTTAGGGGTTAGCGGAACCTCGAACACCGGGGAGCTGTTTTTT.

This chain uses TRBV28 with TRBJ1-2; no firm D call. The CDR3 contains 13 residues. Looked up from germline, CDR1 is MDHEN and CDR2 is SYDVKM. Trimming took off 3 bases at V and 4 bases at J, with 9 bases between the two ends. The CDR3 here is CASSFPEGYGYTF. The CDR3 DNA follows: TGTGCCAGCAGTTTCCCCGAGGGCTATGGCTACACCTTC.

This sequence joins TRBV28 and TRBJ1-5, with 9 bases identical to TRBD1. The CDR3 has 18 residues. The germline CDR1 and CDR2 sequences are MDHEN and SYDVKM. V shed 5 bases, J shed 0 bases, and the junction held 11 bases outside the gene matches. CDR3 sequence (DNA): TGTGCCAGCAGTCCCGGGACAGGGAGTTCTTATAGCAATCAGCCCCAGCATTTT. Protein: CASSPGTGSSYSNQPQHF.

The V gene is TRBV9, the J gene TRBJ2-7; 10 nucleotides line up with TRBD2. This CDR3 contains 17 residues. In germline, CDR1 is SGDLS, CDR2 YYNGEE. Germline trimming cut 2 bases from V and 7 bases from J; bases unmatched to any gene: 15. The CDR3 nucleotides read TGTGCCAGCAGCGTGGGTCCTCCGCTAGCGGGAGTGGGGGAGCAGTACTTC. Protein sequence: CASSVGPPLAGVGEQYF. Drawing the rest from reference TRBV9 and TRBJ2-7, the complete variable domain is DSGVTQTPKHLITATGQRVTLRCSPRSGDLSVYWYQQSLDQGLQFLIQYYNGEERAKGNILERFSAQQFPDLHSELNLSSLELGDSALYFCASSVGPPLAGVGEQYFGPGTRLTVT.

V gene TRBV5-8 combines with J gene TRBJ1-5; 10 bases line up with TRBD1. In germline, CDR1 is SGHTS, CDR2 YDEGEE. The length of the CDR3 is 15 residues. V shed 3 bases and J 1 base; nucleotides not matched to a gene: 1. The CDR3 loop reads CASSSGQGSNQPQHF. The CDR3 nucleotides are TGTGCCAGCAGCTCGGGACAGGGGAGCAATCAGCCCCAGCATTTT.

The V and J genes are TRBV28 and TRBJ2-7; D might be TRBD1 (6 bases). The CDR3 spans 11 residues. In germline, CDR1 is MDHEN, CDR2 SYDVKM. With 6 bases removed from V and 4 bases from J, the gap between germline ends came to 7 bases. This CDR3 reads CASSQGYEQYF. The CDR3 DNA reads as TGTGCCAGCAGCCAGGGGTACGAGCAGTACTTC.

The chain couples TRBV7-2 to TRBJ2-1, with 8 bases fitting TRBD2. The CDR3 is 14 amino acids. J gave up 8 bases and V 2 bases, and 5 bases lay outside the gene matches. The V gene's germline CDR1 is SGHTA and CDR2 FQGNSA. CDR3 loop: CASSLISGGDEQFF. DNA of the CDR3: TGTGCCAGCAGCTTAATTTCCGGGGGGGATGAGCAGTTCTTC.

The chain links TRBV28 to TRBJ2-6, with no clear D. The CDR3 spans 15 residues. Trimming left V 4 bases short and J 2 bases short, with 9 bases between. Germline V CDR1 and CDR2: MDHEN, SYDVKM. CDR3 protein: CASSYPSPGANVLTF. The CDR3, as DNA: TGTGCCAGCAGTTATCCGTCCCCTGGGGCCAACGTCCTGACTTTC.

The V call is TRBV6-5, the J call TRBJ2-3; TRBD1 agrees at 7 bases. The CDR3 has 13 amino acids. Germline V CDR1 and CDR2: MNHEY, SVGAGI. The junction had 9 bases not matched to a gene; V was cut back by 10 bases and J by 5 bases. CDR3 residues: CAKLGGFKDTQYF. CDR3 sequence (DNA): TGTGCCAAATTAGGGGGCTTCAAAGATACGCAGTATTTT.

The chain joins TRBV10-3 to TRBJ2-1, with TRBD2 matching 9 bases. From germline, CDR1 is ENHRY and CDR2 SYGVKD. This CDR3 region has 15 residues. J gave up 6 bases and V 0 bases, and 3 bases lay outside the gene matches. The DNA of the CDR3 is TGTGCCATCAGTGAGTCTAGCGGGAGTGGCAATGAGCAGTTCTTC. Protein sequence: CAISESSGSGNEQFF.

This rearrangement joins TRBV2 to TRBJ1-4, with D possibly being TRBD1 (5 bases). The germline V gene encodes CDR1 SNHLY and CDR2 FYNNEI. This CDR3 is built from 13 residues. V shed 6 bases and J shed 8 bases, with 13 bases lying between them. The CDR3 sequence: CASRGQGREKLFF. The CDR3 DNA is TGTGCCAGCAGAGGTCAGGGTAGGGAAAAACTGTTTTTT.

The chain carries TRBV11-2 and TRBJ2-1; TRBD2 aligns across 7 bases. The junction had 13 bases not matched to a gene; V was cut back by 4 bases and J by 7 bases. The CDR3 covers 16 residues. Germline V gene data show CDR1 as SGHAT and CDR2 as FQNNGV. CDR3 in amino acids: CASSSGGGLYGNEQFF. In DNA form, the CDR3 reads TGTGCCAGCAGCTCCGGGGGAGGGCTGTATGGGAATGAGCAGTTCTTC.

This chain links TRBV27 with TRBJ1-2; D ambiguous. This CDR3 region has 13 residues. From germline, CDR1 is MNHEY and CDR2 SMNVEV (reference sequence). The V gene lost 5 bases and the J gene lost 1 base, with 8 bases spanning the gap. The CDR3 reads CASSHYVNYGYTF. In DNA form, the CDR3 reads TGTGCCAGCAGTCACTATGTTAACTATGGCTACACCTTC.

This chain joins TRBV6-4 and TRBJ2-2; TRBD2 aligns across 7 bases. The CDR3 has 18 amino acids. Trimming took 0 bases from V and 7 from J; bases not matched to a gene: 14. The V gene's germline CDR1 is MRHNA and CDR2 SNTAGT. The CDR3: CASSDSMRLAGAGGELFF. The CDR3, as DNA: TGTGCCAGCAGTGACTCGATGCGTTTAGCGGGTGCCGGCGGGGAGCTGTTTTTT.